These 18 T cell receptor beta chains originate from one sample sequenced in a study of post-analysis software for immune sequencing data. Overall study findings and caveats: Elevated frequency relative to controls characterized several TRBV segments in patients, TRBV5-6, TRBV5-1 and TRBV20-1 among them.

Their cognate antigens are unknown. Researchers reported that TCR beta cDNA libraries carried unique molecular identifiers. TCRdb redid the calling of the PCR reads with MiXCR, one entry per CDR3 protein. The data show roughly 620,000 distinct CDR3 sequences, 40% to 50% seen once. The sample was blood. The receptors here all came from a girl aged 5 to 17 with multiple sclerosis.

V gene TRBV6-6 combines with J gene TRBJ2-1, with unresolved D. Germline V gene lookup returns CDR1 MNHNY and CDR2 SVGAGI (reference sequence). Trimming cost V 4 bases and J 6 bases, with 13 bases left between them. CDR3 length equals 14 residues. CDR3: CASSSQRTVNEQFF. CDR3 in DNA: TGTGCCAGCAGTTCTCAAAGGACGGTCAATGAGCAGTTCTTC.

This clonotype has a handful of counts. The chain employs TRBV19 and TRBJ1-2; D gene unclear. V was cut by 3 bases and J by 7 bases, with 24 bases left in between. The germline CDR1 and CDR2 sequences are LNHDA and SQIVND (reference sequence). The CDR3 loop spans 17 amino acids. The DNA for the CDR3 is TGTGCCAGTAGTATCCAATCGGGGAACCCCTCCGGTGGTGGCTACACCTTC. Its protein is CASSIQSGNPSGGGYTF.

For the CDR3, the DNA is TGCAGCGGAAGGGTCCCGAACACTGAAGCTTTCTTT. This codes for CSGRVPNTEAFF. The chain couples TRBV29-1 to TRBJ1-1; D is uncertain. The CDR3 has 12 residues. V was trimmed by 7 bases and J by 1 base, leaving 10 bases between them. Per germline, CDR1 SQVTM and CDR2 ANQGSEA.

The rearrangement joins TRBV11-3 to TRBJ2-3; 14 bases are shared with TRBD2. Losses at the gene ends were 6 bases for V and 6 bases for J; bases not matched to a gene: 11. The germline V gene encodes CDR1 SGHNT and CDR2 YENEEA. This CDR3 has 17 residues. As DNA, the CDR3 is TGTGCCAGCAGTTTCGAGGGGACTAGCGGGAGTTTGGATACGCAGTATTTT. Residues: CASSFEGTSGSLDTQYF.

Concerning this clonotype: The junction departs from germline at one end; a sequencing error may be responsible. The chain has TRBV5-1 and TRBJ2-5; 9 bases fit TRBD1. Looked up from germline, CDR1 is SGHRS and CDR2 is YFSETQ. There are 14 residues in the CDR3. The CDR3 loop reads CASSPGQGQETQCF. The CDR3 DNA reads TGCGCCAGCAGCCCGGGACAGGGCCAAGAGACCCAGTGCTTC.

The chain carries TRBV12-3 or TRBV12-4 and TRBJ2-1, with D hard to call. This CDR3 comprises 12 residues. V was clipped by 6 bases and J by 7 bases, with 10 bases between them. Written as DNA, the CDR3 is TGTGCCAGCAGATACAGTAGGAATGAGCAGTTCTTC. Translated: CASRYSRNEQFF.

The V and J genes are TRBV25-1 and TRBJ2-1; TRBD2 might be the D (6 bases). Deletions cut 6 bases from V and 5 bases from J, with 11 bases between. The CDR3 spans 13 residues. Germline V gene data show CDR1 as MGHDK and CDR2 as SYGVNS. CDR3 sequence: CASRRGGNNEQFF. The CDR3 bases are TGTGCCAGCAGACGGGGAGGCAACAATGAGCAGTTCTTC.

The sample holds many counts of this clonotype. This rearrangement joins TRBV20-1 to TRBJ2-7, with D unclear. V lost 5 bases and J lost 4, with 9 bases in between. Germline assignment: CDR1 DFQATT and CDR2 SNEGSKA (reference sequence). The CDR3 extends over 11 amino acids. CDR3 in DNA: TGCAGTGCTGGTAGGGCATACGAGCAGTACTTC. Amino acid sequence: CSAGRAYEQYF.

This clonotype was counted between two and nine times. The chain has TRBV6-5 and TRBJ1-2, with unresolved D. V was clipped by 8 bases and J by 1 base, with 11 bases between them. The CDR3 runs 13 residues. Germline CDR1 MNHEY, CDR2 SVGAGI. This chain's CDR3 is CASQRGGNYGYTF. CDR3 nucleotides: TGTGCCAGCCAAAGAGGCGGTAACTATGGCTACACCTTC.

This clonotype was counted a few times. The chain carries TRBV12-3 or TRBV12-4 and TRBJ2-3; no clear D. The CDR3 totals 15 residues. V shed 5 bases and J shed 0 bases, with 12 bases lying between them. CDR3 region: CASSPGVASTDTQYF. CDR3 bases: TGTGCCAGCAGTCCTGGCGTGGCCAGCACAGATACGCAGTATTTT.

The chain couples TRBV20-1 to TRBJ2-1, with 7 bases fitting TRBD2. The CDR3 spans 15 residues. J gave up 3 bases and V 1 base, and 6 bases lay outside the gene matches. CDR1 is DFQATT, CDR2 SNEGSKA, per germline (reference sequence). CDR3 residues: CSARAGLADYNEQFF. CDR3 coding DNA: TGCAGTGCTAGAGCGGGTCTAGCGGACTACAATGAGCAGTTCTTC.

This chain uses TRBV12-3 or TRBV12-4 with TRBJ1-4; no clear D gene. This CDR3 has 12 residues. V lost 3 bases and J 8 bases, leaving 7 bases between the germline ends. The CDR3, as DNA: TGTGCCAGCAGTTTTTTGCGGGAAAAACTGTTTTTT. It encodes CASSFLREKLFF.

The rearrangement uses TRBV20-1 and TRBJ2-1; TRBD1 matches 8 bases. This CDR3 has 14 amino acids. Germline-derived CDR1 and CDR2 are DFQATT and SNEGSKA (reference sequence). V was pared by 6 bases and J by 3 bases, with 7 bases of the junction left unmatched. The CDR3, as DNA: TGCAGTGCGCGACAGGGGACACGCTACAATGAGCAGTTCTTC. Its protein product is CSARQGTRYNEQFF.

The CDR3 reads CSVGSGFQETQFF. The DNA for the CDR3 is TGCAGCGTTGGTTCCGGGTTTCAAGAGACCCAGTTCTTC. The chain uses TRBV29-1 and TRBJ2-1; D unresolved. The CDR3 consists of 13 residues. Per germline, CDR1 SQVTM and CDR2 ANQGSEA. Trimming removed 4 bases at V and 13 bases at J, with 20 bases between.

The gene calls are TRBV12-5 and TRBJ2-5, with D possibly being TRBD1 (7 bases). V dropped 4 bases and J dropped 2 bases, with 14 bases sitting between them. This CDR3 is 15 amino acids long. Germline-derived CDR1 and CDR2 are LGHNT and FRNRAP. In nucleotides, the CDR3 is TGTGCTAGTGGTTCCGGCCAGGGGGGACAAGAGACCCAGTACTTC. Amino acids: CASGSGQGGQETQYF.

This clonotype was recorded a few times. J is TRBJ1-6 and V is TRBV5-5, with 8 nucleotides matching TRBD1. In germline, CDR1 is SGHKS, CDR2 YYEKEE (reference sequence). The CDR3 length is 15 residues. J was trimmed by 4 bases and V by 2 bases; bases with no gene match: 2. As DNA, the CDR3 is TGTGCCAGCAGCTTTAGGACAGGGTATAATTCACCCCTCCACTTT. Its protein product is CASSFRTGYNSPLHF.

This clonotype appeared many times. The chain links TRBV7-8 to TRBJ2-7; 8 bases are shared with TRBD1. CDR1 and CDR2 (germline): SGHVS, FQNEAQ. V was clipped by 2 bases and J by 5 bases; unmatched bases: 14. The CDR3 is 17 residues long. The CDR3 bases are TGTGCCAGCAGCTTAAGGGTCCCGGGACAGGCCTTCAACGAGCAGTACTTC. Encoded protein: CASSLRVPGQAFNEQYF.

This sequence joins TRBV13 and TRBJ2-1; 8 nucleotides match TRBD2. Germline lookup yields CDR1 PRHDT and CDR2 FYEKMQ (reference sequence). After removal of 5 bases from V and 5 bases from J, the junction contained 8 bases not matched to a gene. This CDR3 region has 15 residues. In nucleotides, the CDR3 is TGTGCCAGCAGCGCTTGGGCGGGGGGAAACAATGAGCAGTTCTTC. This sequence encodes CASSAWAGGNNEQFF.